The source of this T cell receptor beta chain is a study of identical twins. Each CDR3 protein is one row after TCRdb ran MiXCR on the 5' RACE reads. The profile covers approximately 630,000 distinct CDR3 sequences, with just over 7% appearing a single time and roughly 1.6% taken by the ten largest. In addition, the sample was reused for a study of yellow fever vaccine responses in identical twins.

The TCR comes from a woman younger than 30 in good health. The sequencing sample was made of PBMCs.

The CDR3 reads CASSGLTEFQYF. The CDR3 bases are TGTGCCAGCAGCGGGCTAACAGAGTTCCAGTACTTC. The chain has TRBV9 and TRBJ2-5; D is unresolved. Trimming left V 3 bases short and J 10 bases short, with 13 bases between. The CDR3 sequence is 12 residues long. CDR1 is SGDLS, CDR2 YYNGEE, per germline.